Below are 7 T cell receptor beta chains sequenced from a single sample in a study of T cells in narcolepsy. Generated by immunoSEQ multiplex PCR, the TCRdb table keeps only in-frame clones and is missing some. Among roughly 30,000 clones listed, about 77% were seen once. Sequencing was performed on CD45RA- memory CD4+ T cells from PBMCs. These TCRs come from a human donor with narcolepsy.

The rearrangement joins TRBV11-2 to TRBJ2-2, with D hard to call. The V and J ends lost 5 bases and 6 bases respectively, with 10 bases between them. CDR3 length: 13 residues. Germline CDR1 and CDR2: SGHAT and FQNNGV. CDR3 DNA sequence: TGTGCCAGCAGCCATCAATTGTCCGGGGAGCTGTTTTTT. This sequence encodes CASSHQLSGELFF.

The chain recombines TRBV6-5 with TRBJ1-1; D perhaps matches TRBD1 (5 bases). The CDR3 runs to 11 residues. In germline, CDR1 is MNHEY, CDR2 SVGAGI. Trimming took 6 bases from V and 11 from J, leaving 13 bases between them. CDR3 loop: CASRAGQTAFF. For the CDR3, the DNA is TGTGCCAGCAGGGCAGGACAAACCGCTTTCTTT.

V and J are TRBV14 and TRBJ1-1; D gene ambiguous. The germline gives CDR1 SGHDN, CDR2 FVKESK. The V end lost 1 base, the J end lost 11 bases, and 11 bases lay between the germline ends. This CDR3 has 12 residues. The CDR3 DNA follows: TGTGCCAGCAGCCAAGCACGGTTTCGGGCTTTCTTT. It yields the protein CASSQARFRAFF.

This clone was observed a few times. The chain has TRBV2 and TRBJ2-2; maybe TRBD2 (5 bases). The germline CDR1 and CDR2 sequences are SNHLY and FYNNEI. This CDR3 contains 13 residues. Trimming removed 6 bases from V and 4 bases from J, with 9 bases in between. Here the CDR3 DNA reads TGTGCCAGCAGGACCACTAGCACCGGGGAGCTGTTTTTT. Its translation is CASRTTSTGELFF.

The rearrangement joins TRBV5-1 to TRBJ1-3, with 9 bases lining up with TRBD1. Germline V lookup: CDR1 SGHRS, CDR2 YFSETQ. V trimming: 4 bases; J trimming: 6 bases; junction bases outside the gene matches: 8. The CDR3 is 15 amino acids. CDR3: CASSVPGTGKNTIYF. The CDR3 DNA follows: TGCGCCAGCAGCGTCCCCGGGACAGGGAAAAACACCATATATTTT.

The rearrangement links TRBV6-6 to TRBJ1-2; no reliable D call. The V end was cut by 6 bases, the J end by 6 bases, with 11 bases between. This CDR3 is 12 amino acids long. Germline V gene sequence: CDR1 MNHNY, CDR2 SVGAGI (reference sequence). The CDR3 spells CASSPTDDGYTF. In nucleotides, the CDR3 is TGTGCCAGCAGCCCCACGGATGATGGCTACACCTTC.

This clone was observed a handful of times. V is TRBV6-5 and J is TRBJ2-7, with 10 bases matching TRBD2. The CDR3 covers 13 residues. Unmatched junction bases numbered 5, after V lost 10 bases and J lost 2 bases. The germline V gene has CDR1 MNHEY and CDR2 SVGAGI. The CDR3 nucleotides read TGTGCCATCAGCGGGAGGGCCCCCTACGAGCAGTACTTC. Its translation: CAISGRAPYEQYF.